The sequence of this TCR beta chain was determined in a study of cytomegalovirus exposure and HLA in healthy donors. V was pared by 2 bases and J by 8 bases, with 12 bases between. CDR3 length: 14 residues. From germline, CDR1 is SEHNR and CDR2 FQNEAQ (reference sequence). The PCR ran on 60 Vbeta and 13 Jbeta primers. Profiling relied on immunoSEQ multiplex PCR, and the TCRdb table lists in-frame clones only, not all of them. The sample includes approximately 120,000 clones. Sequenced: PBMCs. The receptor was derived from a man aged 35 to 55 in good health and CMV-seronegative. The rearrangement links TRBV7-9 to TRBJ1-4; TRBD1 is a possible D gene (6 bases). DNA for the CDR3: TGTGCCAGCAGCTTATTGGGGGCTGGGGAAAAACTGTTTTTT. This sequence encodes CASSLLGAGEKLFF.